The next 2 T cell receptor beta chains were all read from a single sample in a study of T cells in Graves' hyperthyroidism and ophthalmopathy. The investigators amplified TCR beta CDR3 regions from RNA transcripts. Using the HTBI primer set, a first-round RT-PCR was run on the TCR CDR3. TCRdb itself ran the multiplex PCR reads through MiXCR, one entry per CDR3 protein. The sample shows more than 500,000 distinct CDR3 sequences, around 46% of them seen only once. The specimen sequenced was peripheral blood or thyroid tissue (not recorded which). These receptors were taken from an adult woman with Graves' disease, either hyperthyroidism or ophthalmopathy (not recorded which).

The chain joins TRBV7-2 to TRBJ2-7; 10 bases are a match to TRBD1. The CDR3 runs to 16 residues. J lost 2 bases, V lost 6 bases, and 10 bases had no gene match. Germline-derived CDR1 and CDR2 are SGHTA and FQGNSA. Written as DNA, the CDR3 is TGTGCCAGCAGTGCCCTAGGACAGGGGGTAACCTACGAGCAGTACTTC. Amino acids: CASSALGQGVTYEQYF.

The chain is built from TRBV7-6 and TRBJ2-7; no reliable D call. Germline CDR1 and CDR2: SGHVS and FNYEAQ. The length of the CDR3 is 11 residues. V lost 4 bases to trimming and J lost 9 bases, with 10 bases between them. CDR3 bases: TGTGCCAGCAGCTGGTCTAGTCGGCAGTACTTC. This encodes CASSWSSRQYF.